The clone carrying this T cell receptor beta chain was observed at least ten times. Its antigen is not known. This specimen belongs to a study of neurological immune-mediated disorders. Across the whole study: The disease course was relapsing-remitting in 31 and secondary progressive in about 8.5% of the 34 multiple sclerosis patients.

V shed 6 bases and J shed 5 bases, with 14 bases lying between them. This CDR3 is built from 13 residues. Germline loops: CDR1 SGHDT, CDR2 YYEEEE. Study findings and constraints: Phylogenetic grouping assigned the repertoires of 18 of 34 multiple sclerosis patients to a single cluster of related CDR3 sequences. This cluster may be a repertoire-level signature.

Time point given: longitudinal time-point 2. Unsorted libraries were generated from 2 million PBMCs. These cells had been stored in RNAlater at -80 C. The making of cDNA relied on 5'RACE with 10-nucleotide random UMIs. In TCRdb, the 5' RACE reads were re-called with MiXCR into one record per CDR3 protein. The sample yields about 80,000 distinct CDR3 sequences, 5.8% seen once. The TCR comes from a woman aged 55-69 years with multiple sclerosis. The rearrangement joins TRBV5-6 to TRBJ1-1; D might be TRBD1 (6 bases). The sample taken for sequencing was PBMCs. The CDR3 nucleotides are TGTGCCAGCACACGGGGGGGGGCTACTGAAGCTTTCTTT. Translating gives CASTRGGATEAFF.